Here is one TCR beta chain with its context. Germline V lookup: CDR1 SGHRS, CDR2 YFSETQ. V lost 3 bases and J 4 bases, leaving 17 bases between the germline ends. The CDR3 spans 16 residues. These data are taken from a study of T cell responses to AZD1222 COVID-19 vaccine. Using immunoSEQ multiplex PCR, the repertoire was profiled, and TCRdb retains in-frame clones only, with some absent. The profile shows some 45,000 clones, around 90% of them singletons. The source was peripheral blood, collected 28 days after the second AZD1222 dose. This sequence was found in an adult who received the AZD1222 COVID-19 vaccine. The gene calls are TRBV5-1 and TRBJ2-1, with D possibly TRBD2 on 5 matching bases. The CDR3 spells CASSSTSGIRYNEQFF. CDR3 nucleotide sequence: TGCGCCAGCAGCTCGACCTCCGGGATTAGATACAATGAGCAGTTCTTC.